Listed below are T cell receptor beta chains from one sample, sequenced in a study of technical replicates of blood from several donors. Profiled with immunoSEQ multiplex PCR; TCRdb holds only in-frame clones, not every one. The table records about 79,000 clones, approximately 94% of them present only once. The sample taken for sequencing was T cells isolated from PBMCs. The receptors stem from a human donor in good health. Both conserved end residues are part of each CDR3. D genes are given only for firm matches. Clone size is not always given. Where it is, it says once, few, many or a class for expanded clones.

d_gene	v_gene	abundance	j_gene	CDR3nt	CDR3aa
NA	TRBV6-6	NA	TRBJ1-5	TGTGCCAGCAGGGACCGGGAGCTTTATAGCAATCAGCCCCAGCATTTT	CASRDRELYSNQPQHF
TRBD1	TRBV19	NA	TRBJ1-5	TGTGCCAGTAGTGGGACAGGAACGAGAAATCAGCCCCAGCATTTT	CASSGTGTRNQPQHF
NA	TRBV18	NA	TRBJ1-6	TGTGCCAGCTCACTAGAGCAGGGGTATAATTCACCCCTCCACTTT	CASSLEQGYNSPLHF
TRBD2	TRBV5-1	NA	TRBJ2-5	TGCGCCAGCAGCCTTAGCGGGAGCAAAGAAGAGACCCAGTACTTC	CASSLSGSKEETQYF
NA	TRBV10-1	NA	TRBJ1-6	TGCGCCAGCAGTGAGGGGGGCCCAAGGAGCTCCTATAATTCACCCCTCCACTTT	CASSEGGPRSSYNSPLHF
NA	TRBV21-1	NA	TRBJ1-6	TGTGCCAGCAGCAAAAAAGGAGGACAGGGATATTCTAATTCACCCCTCCACTTT	CASSKKGGQGYSNSPLHF
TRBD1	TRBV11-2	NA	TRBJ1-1	TGTGCCAGCAGCCATGGCTGGGACAGGGGGAACACTGAAGCTTTCTTT	CASSHGWDRGNTEAFF
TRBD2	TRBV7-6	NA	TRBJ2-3	TGTGCCAGCAGCGATACTAGCGGGAGAACAGATACGCAGTATTTT	CASSDTSGRTDTQYF
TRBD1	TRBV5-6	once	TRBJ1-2	TGTGCCAGCAGCCTAGGGGGCTTGGACTATGGCTACACCTTC	CASSLGGLDYGYTF
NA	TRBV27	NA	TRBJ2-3	TGTGCCAGCAGTTTACGCGGGGCCCATAGCACAGATACGCAGTATTTT	CASSLRGAHSTDTQYF
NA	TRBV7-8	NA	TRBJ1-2	TGTGCCAGCACCTATTCTCTCAGGAATTACTATGGCTACACCTTC	CASTYSLRNYYGYTF
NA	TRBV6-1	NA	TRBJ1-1	TGTGCCAGCAGTGTACTTAAGACAGGCATGAACACTGAAGCTTTCTTT	CASSVLKTGMNTEAFF
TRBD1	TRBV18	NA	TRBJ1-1	TGTGCCAGCTCACTGGACAGGGAAATGGACACTGAAGCTTTCTTT	CASSLDREMDTEAFF
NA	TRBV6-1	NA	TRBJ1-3	TGTGCCAGCAGAGCGCGGGGCGCTGGAAACACCATATATTTT	CASRARGAGNTIYF
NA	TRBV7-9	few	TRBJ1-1	TGTGCCAGCAGCACGTCGGGGGGGGAAGCTTTCTTT	CASSTSGGEAFF
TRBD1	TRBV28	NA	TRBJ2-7	TGTGCCAGCAGTTTCACAGGGGAGTTCTACGAGCAGTACTTC	CASSFTGEFYEQYF
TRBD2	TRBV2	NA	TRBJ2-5	TGTGCCAGCGGTATTAGCGGGAGTGAACAGACCCAGTACTTC	CASGISGSEQTQYF
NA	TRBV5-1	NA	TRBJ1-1	TGCGCCAGCGGAAGTGGGGGACAAGTGAACACTGAAGCTTTCTTT	CASGSGGQVNTEAFF
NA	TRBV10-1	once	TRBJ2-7	TGCGCCAGCAGTGAGTATACAGGATTCGAGCAGTACTTC	CASSEYTGFEQYF
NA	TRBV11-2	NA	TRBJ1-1	TGTGCCAGCAGTTTGACTGGGGGGGATCGAGCTTTCTTT	CASSLTGGDRAFF
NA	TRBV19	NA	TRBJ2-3	TGTGCCAGTAGTATCCCCGGGACATCCTTCACAGATACGCAGTATTTT	CASSIPGTSFTDTQYF
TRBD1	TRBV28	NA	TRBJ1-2	TGTGCCAGCAGCCGGGGACAGGTTCTCTATGGCTACACCTTC	CASSRGQVLYGYTF
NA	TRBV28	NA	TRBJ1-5	TGTGCCAGCAATTCACTCGGGGGGGGCGTAAGCAATCAGCCCCAGCATTTT	CASNSLGGGVSNQPQHF
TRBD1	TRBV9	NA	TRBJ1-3	TGTGCCAGCAGCGTGACAGGGCCGAACTCTGGAAACACCATATATTTT	CASSVTGPNSGNTIYF
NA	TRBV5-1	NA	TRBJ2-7	TGCGCCAGCAGCTGGAGGGACGGTAGCTCCTACGAGCAGTACTTC	CASSWRDGSSYEQYF
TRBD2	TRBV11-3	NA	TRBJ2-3	TGTGCCAGCAGTCGTCTAGCGGGGTCGCGCACAGATACGCAGTATTTT	CASSRLAGSRTDTQYF
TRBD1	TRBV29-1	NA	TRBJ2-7	TGCAGCGTTGGGGGACAGGGGTGGGAGCAGTACTTC	CSVGGQGWEQYF
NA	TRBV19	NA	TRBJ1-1	TGTGCCAGTAGTATGACACAGGGCGGCACTGAAGCTTTCTTT	CASSMTQGGTEAFF
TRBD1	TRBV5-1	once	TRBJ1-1	TGCGCCAGCAGCCCGGACAGGGTGGGCACTGAAGCTTTCTTT	CASSPDRVGTEAFF
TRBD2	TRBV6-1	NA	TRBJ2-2	TGTGCCAGCAGTGATGACGGGACTAGCGGGAGTGACGGGGAGCTGTTTTTT	CASSDDGTSGSDGELFF
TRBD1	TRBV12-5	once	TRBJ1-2	TGTGCTAGTGGTTGGGGGACAGGGTTTGGCTACACCTTC	CASGWGTGFGYTF
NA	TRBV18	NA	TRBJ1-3	TGTGCCAGCTCACCAGCCGGGTCTGGAAACACCATATATTTT	CASSPAGSGNTIYF
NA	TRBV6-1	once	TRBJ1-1	TGTGCCAGCAGTGAAAGGGGTCCCCAGAACACTGAAGCTTTCTTT	CASSERGPQNTEAFF
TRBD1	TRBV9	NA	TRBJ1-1	TGTGCCAGCAGCGTAGGGACAGGGGGCACTGAAGCTTTCTTT	CASSVGTGGTEAFF
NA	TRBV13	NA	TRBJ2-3	TGTGCCAGCAGCCCGTTCTTTGTGACACATAATAGCACAGATACGCAGTATTTT	CASSPFFVTHNSTDTQYF
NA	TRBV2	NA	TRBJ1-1	TGTGCCAGCCGTTACGGGGGACTCACTGAAGCTTTCTTT	CASRYGGLTEAFF
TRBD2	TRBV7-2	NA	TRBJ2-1	TGTGCCAGCAGCAACGAAGCGGGAGCCCTCTCCTACAATGAGCAGTTCTTC	CASSNEAGALSYNEQFF
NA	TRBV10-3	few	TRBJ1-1	TGTGCCATCAGTGTTGGGGAGGTCACTGAAGCTTTCTTT	CAISVGEVTEAFF
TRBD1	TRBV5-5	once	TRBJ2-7	TGTGCCAGCAGCTTGGATCGGACAGGTATCAACTCCTACGAGCAGTACTTC	CASSLDRTGINSYEQYF
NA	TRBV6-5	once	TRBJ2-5	TGTGCCAGCAGTTTTGTCCGGGGTGGGAGGGAGACCCAGTACTTC	CASSFVRGGRETQYF
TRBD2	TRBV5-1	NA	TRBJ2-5	TGCGCCAGCAGCGGCGTGGGGGGGGGTCAGGAGACCCAGTACTTC	CASSGVGGGQETQYF
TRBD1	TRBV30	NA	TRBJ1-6	TGTGCCTGGAGTACCGGACAGGGGCTGCCCCCAAATTCACCCCTCCACTTT	CAWSTGQGLPPNSPLHF
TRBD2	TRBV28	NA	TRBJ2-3	TGTGCCAGCATCGCCGGGACTAGCTTTGGAACAGATACGCAGTATTTT	CASIAGTSFGTDTQYF
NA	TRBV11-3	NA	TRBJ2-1	TGTGCCAGCAGCTTGATGATAGACAATGAGCAGTTCTTC	CASSLMIDNEQFF
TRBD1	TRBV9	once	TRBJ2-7	TGTGCCAGCAGCGTAGGGACAGGGATTTCCTACGAGCAGTACTTC	CASSVGTGISYEQYF
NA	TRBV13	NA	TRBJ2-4	TGTGCCAGCAGCTTAGGTTCGTTGTCGAGCATTCAGTACTTC	CASSLGSLSSIQYF
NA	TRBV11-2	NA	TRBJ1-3	TGTGCCAGCAGGGGAGGGGTGGATGGAAACACCATATATTTT	CASRGGVDGNTIYF
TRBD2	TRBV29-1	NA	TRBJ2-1	TGCAGCGTTGAAAGATTAGCGGGGAACCCCTACAATGAGCAGTTCTTC	CSVERLAGNPYNEQFF